What follows is one T cell receptor beta chain and its context. What it binds is not known. The data originate from a study of OX40 agonist ivuxolimab in advanced cancers. Study details: Every 2 weeks, ivuxolimab was infused into the patients intravenously at between 0.01 and 10 mg/kg. Notes on the study in general: Dosing at 0.1 to 3.0 mg/kg was accompanied by clonal expansion of CD4+ and CD8+ blood T cells by week 6.

Some clones are missing from TCRdb's copy, which holds only in-frame ones; the method was immunoSEQ multiplex PCR. The sample holds some 81,000 clones, roughly 85% seen once. Patients were ruled out by autoimmune disease history or systemic immunosuppression. V was pared by 7 bases and J by 7 bases, with 14 bases of the junction left unmatched. The CDR3 length is 15 residues. Germline V gene data show CDR1 as LNHDA and CDR2 as SQIVND (reference sequence). The J gene is TRBJ1-2, the V gene TRBV19, with TRBD1 identical over 8 bases. The TCR sequence derives from an adult with an advanced solid tumor such as melanoma, head and neck, liver or kidney cancer. This specimen consisted of CD4+ or CD8+ T cells sorted from blood, obtained in a trial of the OX40 agonist ivuxolimab. The CDR3 protein is CASMNRGTGGSGYTF. The CDR3 DNA follows: TGTGCCAGTATGAACCGAGGTACAGGGGGTAGTGGCTACACCTTC. The entire variable domain, with the rest obtained from reference TRBV19 and TRBJ1-2, is as follows: DGGITQSPKYLFRKEGQNVTLSCEQNLNHDAMYWYRQDPGQGLRLIYYSQIVNDFQKGDIAEGYSVSREKKESFPLTVTSAQKNPTAFYLCASMNRGTGGSGYTFGSGTRLTVV.